These T cell receptor beta chains were read from a single sample in a study of shared clonotypes between healthy human individuals. The table came from immunoSEQ multiplex PCR; TCRdb's copy has only in-frame clones and leaves some out. The table records 450,000 or so clones, roughly four fifths of them present only once. Sequenced material: PBMCs. These receptors were taken from a woman aged 40 to 55 in good health. Some clones in this sample may be carry-over from other donors' samples. Both conserved end residues are part of each CDR3. A D gene is named only where the DNA matches it firmly. Where a row states a size, it is once, few, many or the class of an expanded clone; other rows omit it.

CDR3 DNA,CDR3 protein,D gene,clone size,J gene,V gene
TGTGCCATTAGCGGGAGGACCGGAGAGACCCAGTACTTC,CAISGRTGETQYF,TRBD2,.,TRBJ2-5,TRBV10-3
TGCGCCAGCAGCCCCCGGGAGGGGGCCTACGAGCAGTACTTC,CASSPREGAYEQYF,TRBD2,once,TRBJ2-7,TRBV5-1
TGTGCCAGCAGAATAAATAGGTACCAAGAGACCCAGTACTTC,CASRINRYQETQYF,.,once,TRBJ2-5,TRBV7-9
TGCGCCAGCAGCTATGGAGGGAGGACGGCAGTCAATGAGCAGTTCTTC,CASSYGGRTAVNEQFF,.,many,TRBJ2-1,TRBV5-1
TGTGCCAGCAGCCCCTTTCGGGGGGGAAACGAAAAACTGTTTTTT,CASSPFRGGNEKLFF,.,few,TRBJ1-4,TRBV14
TGTGCCAGCAGCGGGGACGAGACCGAGCAGTACTTC,CASSGDETEQYF,.,.,TRBJ2-7,TRBV5-4
TGTGCCAGCTCACCCCTGGCGAGGGGGAACACTGAAGCTTTCTTT,CASSPLARGNTEAFF,.,.,TRBJ1-1,TRBV18
TGTGCCAGCAGTTCCACCGGGACAGGGGGAGACGAGCAGTACTTC,CASSSTGTGGDEQYF,TRBD1,.,TRBJ2-7,TRBV28
TGTGCCAGCAGCCCGGACCGGTCCGGGACTGAAGCTTTCTTT,CASSPDRSGTEAFF,.,.,TRBJ1-1,TRBV7-3
TGTGCCAGCAACCAGAACTCTGGAAACACCATATATTTT,CASNQNSGNTIYF,.,.,TRBJ1-3,TRBV12-5
TGTGCCAGCAGCTTAATGGACCTCATGAACACTGAAGCTTTCTTT,CASSLMDLMNTEAFF,.,.,TRBJ1-1,TRBV7-9
TGTGCCAGCAGCGGGGGGACATATGGCTACACCTTC,CASSGGTYGYTF,.,.,TRBJ1-2,TRBV2
TGCGCCAGCAGCCAAGCCAGACAGGCGGAAACAGATACGCAGTATTTT,CASSQARQAETDTQYF,.,.,TRBJ2-3,TRBV4-1
TGTGCCAGTAGTATGACGGGGGCTAAGGCTCAGGAGACCCAGTACTTC,CASSMTGAKAQETQYF,.,few,TRBJ2-5,TRBV19
TGTGCCAGCAGCTTTGGGACAGCGCCCGAGACCCAGTACTTC,CASSFGTAPETQYF,TRBD1,.,TRBJ2-5,TRBV7-2
TGTGCCAGCAGCGGGGGGACGGGTACGGAGCAGTTCTTC,CASSGGTGTEQFF,.,.,TRBJ2-1,TRBV5-5
TGTGCCATCAGTGAGGGGAATAGCGATCAGCCCCAGCATTTT,CAISEGNSDQPQHF,.,.,TRBJ1-5,TRBV10-3
TGCGCCAGCAGCCTGGGGCCCGAGGTAGAGACCCAGTACTTC,CASSLGPEVETQYF,.,.,TRBJ2-5,TRBV5-1